This T cell receptor (beta chain) was obtained from a study of T cell responses to AZD1222 COVID-19 vaccine. Across the study: Some second doses came at about 4 weeks and others at about 12 weeks; these were pooled. General study points: At baseline, just 6 or 7 AZD1222 recipients tested seropositive.

Germline CDR1 and CDR2: SGHAT and FQNNGV. This CDR3 comprises 16 residues. Unmatched junction bases numbered 6, after V lost 4 bases and J lost 7 bases. The method was immunoSEQ multiplex PCR; TCRdb's version includes in-frame clones alone and lacks a portion of them. This sample has under 200,000 clones, with 91% found just once. Of note for this clone: The antigen remains undetermined.

The origin of this receptor is an adult in good health. This specimen was peripheral blood, taken on day 0 of AZD1222 vaccination. The chain links TRBV11-2 to TRBJ2-1; TRBD2 agrees at 14 bases. CDR3 sequence: CASSSTGTSGSNEQFF. The CDR3 coding sequence is TGTGCCAGCAGCTCGACCGGGACTAGCGGGAGTAATGAGCAGTTCTTC. Full variable domain (missing parts from reference TRBV11-2 and TRBJ2-1): EAGVAQSPRYKIIEKRQSVAFWCNPISGHATLYWYQQILGQGPKLLIQFQNNGVVDDSQLPKDRFSAERLKGVDSTLKIQPAKLEDSAVYLCASSSTGTSGSNEQFFGPGTRLTVL.